This T cell receptor (beta chain) was captured in a study of blood T cells in healthy people across ages. Study-level findings and limits: The study found more naive CD4+ cells and higher diversity in long-lived than aged donors. The recorded TCR beta diversity per million T cells decreased in a roughly linear manner with age. Estimates drawn from one million T cells were deemed to understate diversity. Unsorted PBMCs prevented conclusive naive versus antigen-experienced comparison.

CDR1 DFQATT and CDR2 SNEGSKA come from the germline V gene (reference sequence). V dropped 4 bases and J dropped 7; count of bases not matched to a gene: 3. The CDR3 sequence is 11 residues long. Using a J-beta primer mix together with a sample-barcoded 5' primer, a second PCR was run for 7 to 11 cycles. TCRdb re-analysed the 5' RACE reads in MiXCR, keeping a single row per CDR3 protein. The sample has hundreds of thousands of distinct CDR3 sequences; around a fifth are singletons. Worth noting for this clonotype: Antigen unknown.

This receptor was obtained from a man aged 65-85 years in good health. The sample consisted of blood. The rearrangement links TRBV20-1 to TRBJ1-2, with TRBD1 matching over 7 bases. CDR3 nucleotides: TGCAGTGCTACCCAGGGGGTTGGCTACACCTTC. As protein: CSATQGVGYTF.